The source of this TCR beta chain is a study of shared clonotypes between healthy human individuals. Trimming removed 1 base from V and 10 bases from J; junction bases left unmatched: 7. The CDR3 spans 14 residues. In germline, CDR1 is LGHNA, CDR2 YSLEER. Replicate PCRs were loaded with approximately 300 ng DNA from unsorted PBMC, about 32,000 T cell genomes. In the authors' workflow: Filtering was not the same, since immunoSEQ gave junction-only sequences without quality scores. The repertoire was sequenced with immunoSEQ multiplex PCR; TCRdb's copy has only in-frame clones and lacks some. The V and J calls and clone size are taken from that table; D and trimming were inferred from the DNA. The repertoire includes about 480,000 clones, 75% to 80% of them detected once, and roughly an eighth sits in the top ten.

Sequenced material: PBMCs. The TCR originated in a woman aged 40 to 55 in good health. Some clones in this sample may be carry-over from other donors' samples. The V and J genes are TRBV4-3 and TRBJ2-1; 7 bases agree with TRBD1. The CDR3 protein is CASSQGQGVGEQFF. In DNA, the CDR3 is TGCGCCAGCAGCCAAGGACAGGGAGTCGGCGAGCAGTTCTTC.